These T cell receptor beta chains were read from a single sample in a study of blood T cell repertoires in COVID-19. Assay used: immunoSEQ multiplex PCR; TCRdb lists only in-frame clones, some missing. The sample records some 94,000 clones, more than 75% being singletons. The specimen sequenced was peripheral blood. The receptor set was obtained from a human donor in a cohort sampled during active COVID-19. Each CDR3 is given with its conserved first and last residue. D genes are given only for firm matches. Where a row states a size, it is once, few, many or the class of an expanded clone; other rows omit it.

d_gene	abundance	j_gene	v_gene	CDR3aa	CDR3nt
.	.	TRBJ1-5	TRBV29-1	CSVAENSNQPQHF	TGCAGCGTTGCCGAGAATAGCAATCAGCCCCAGCATTTT
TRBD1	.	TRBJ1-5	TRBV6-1	CASREGGQLYSNQPQHF	TGTGCCAGCAGGGAAGGGGGACAGCTTTATAGCAATCAGCCCCAGCATTTT
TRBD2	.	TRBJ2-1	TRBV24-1	CATSDVGLAGYNEQFF	TGTGCCACCAGTGATGTGGGACTAGCGGGCTACAATGAGCAGTTCTTC
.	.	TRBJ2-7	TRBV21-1	CASSKGSPGGREQYF	TGTGCCAGCAGCAAAGGGTCCCCCGGCGGGCGTGAGCAGTACTTC
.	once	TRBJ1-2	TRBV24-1	CATSDSSYGYTF	TGTGCCACCAGTGATTCCAGTTATGGCTACACCTTC
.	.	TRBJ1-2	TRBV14	CASSPGTGFYGYTF	TGTGCCAGCAGCCCCGGAACAGGGTTTTATGGCTACACCTTC
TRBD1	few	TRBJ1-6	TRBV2	CASTFGQGNNSPLHF	TGTGCCAGCACCTTCGGACAGGGGAATAATTCACCCCTCCACTTT
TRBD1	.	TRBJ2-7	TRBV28	CASSPGGQGDYEQYF	TGTGCCAGCAGCCCGGGGGGACAGGGAGACTACGAGCAGTACTTC
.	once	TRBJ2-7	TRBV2	CASSGPRAQGGQYF	TGTGCCAGCAGTGGTCCAAGGGCCCAGGGGGGGCAGTACTTC
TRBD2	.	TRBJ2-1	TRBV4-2	CASSQTSGRTNYNEQFF	TGTGCCAGCAGCCAGACTAGCGGGAGGACCAACTACAATGAGCAGTTCTTC
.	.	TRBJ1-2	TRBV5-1	CASSWDTTLRYGYTF	TGCGCCAGCAGCTGGGACACCACGCTACGGTATGGCTACACCTTC
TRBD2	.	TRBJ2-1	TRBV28	CASSVELAGTNEQFF	TGTGCCAGCAGTGTGGAGCTAGCGGGGACCAATGAGCAGTTCTTC
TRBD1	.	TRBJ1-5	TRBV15	CATSPSGTGKWPQHF	TGTGCCACCAGCCCTTCCGGGACAGGGAAGTGGCCCCAGCATTTT
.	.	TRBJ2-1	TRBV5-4	CASSLGLEQFF	TGTGCCAGCAGCTTGGGGCTTGAGCAGTTCTTC
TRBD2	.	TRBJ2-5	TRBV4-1	CASSQTSGKVTQYF	TGCGCCAGCAGCCAGACTAGCGGGAAGGTGACCCAGTACTTC
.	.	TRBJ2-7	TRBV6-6	CASSYSGTTYEQYF	TGTGCCAGCAGTTACTCGGGGACAACCTACGAGCAGTACTTC
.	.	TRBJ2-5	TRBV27	CASSPTSSTGYQETQYF	TGTGCCAGCAGTCCGACCTCTTCCACAGGGTACCAAGAGACCCAGTACTTC
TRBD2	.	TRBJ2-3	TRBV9	CASSVALAGAGTDTQYF	TGTGCCAGCAGCGTAGCGCTAGCGGGAGCGGGCACAGATACGCAGTATTTT
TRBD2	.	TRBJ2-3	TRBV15	CATETSGGGTDTQYF	TGTGCCACCGAGACTAGCGGGGGGGGCACAGATACGCAGTATTTT
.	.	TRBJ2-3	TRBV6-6	CASKNERTTDTQYF	TGTGCCAGCAAGAATGAGCGGACCACAGATACGCAGTATTTT
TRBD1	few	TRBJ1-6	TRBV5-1	CASSLVGQGATNSPLHF	TGCGCCAGCAGCTTGGTGGGGCAGGGGGCAACCAATTCACCCCTCCACTTT
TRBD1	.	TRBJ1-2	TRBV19	CASAPTGGVLSNYGYTF	TGTGCCAGCGCGCCGACAGGGGGTGTTTTATCTAACTATGGCTACACCTTC
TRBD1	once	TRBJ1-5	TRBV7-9	CASSLDRDNQPQHF	TGTGCCAGCAGCTTGGACAGGGACAATCAGCCCCAGCATTTT
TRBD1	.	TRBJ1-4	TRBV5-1	CASSFVQGGEKLFF	TGCGCCAGCAGCTTTGTACAGGGGGGAGAAAAACTGTTTTTT
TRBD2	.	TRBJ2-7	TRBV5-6	CASSLGGWRERTYEQYF	TGTGCCAGCAGCTTGGGGGGATGGCGGGAGAGGACCTACGAGCAGTACTTC
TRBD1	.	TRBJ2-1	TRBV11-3	CASSLDGAAGGGYNEQFF	TGTGCCAGCAGCTTAGATGGTGCGGCAGGGGGCGGGTACAATGAGCAGTTCTTC
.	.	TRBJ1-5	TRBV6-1	CASSEGGGQPQHF	TGTGCCAGCAGTGAAGGGGGCGGTCAGCCCCAGCATTTT
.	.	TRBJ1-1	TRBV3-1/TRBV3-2	CASSIRGTEAFF	TGTGCCAGCAGCATAAGAGGGACTGAAGCTTTCTTT
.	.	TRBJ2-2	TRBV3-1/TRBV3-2	CASSHGSHTGELFF	TGTGCCAGCAGCCATGGGAGTCACACCGGGGAGCTGTTTTTT
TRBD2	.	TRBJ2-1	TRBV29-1	CSVEKGGLGKRLNEQFF	TGCAGCGTTGAAAAAGGTGGACTAGGAAAAAGACTCAATGAGCAGTTCTTC
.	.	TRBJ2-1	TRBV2	CASRSLVSSYNEQFF	TGTGCCAGCAGATCACTAGTAAGCTCCTACAATGAGCAGTTCTTC
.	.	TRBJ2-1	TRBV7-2	CASSSYPSSYNEQFF	TGTGCCAGCAGCTCATACCCTAGCTCCTACAATGAGCAGTTCTTC
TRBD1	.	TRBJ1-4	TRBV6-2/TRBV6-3	CASSSGTGFEKLFF	TGTGCCAGCAGTTCCGGGACAGGGTTCGAAAAACTGTTTTTT
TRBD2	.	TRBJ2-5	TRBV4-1	CASSPSGLAETQETQYF	TGCGCCAGCAGCCCCTCGGGACTAGCGGAGACCCAAGAGACCCAGTACTTC
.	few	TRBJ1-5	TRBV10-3	CAISESGGNQPQHF	TGTGCCATCAGTGAGTCAGGGGGCAATCAGCCCCAGCATTTT
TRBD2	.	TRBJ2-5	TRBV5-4	CASSFSGRVQETQYF	TGTGCCAGCAGCTTTAGCGGGAGGGTTCAAGAGACCCAGTACTTC
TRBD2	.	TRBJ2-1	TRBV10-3	CAISEGLAGVEEQFF	TGTGCCATCAGTGAGGGACTAGCGGGGGTGGAGGAGCAGTTCTTC
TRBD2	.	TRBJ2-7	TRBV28	CASSFLAGGAGEQYF	TGTGCCAGCAGTTTCCTAGCGGGAGGGGCAGGCGAGCAGTACTTC
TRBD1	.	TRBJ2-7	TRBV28	CASRPGQGPYEQYF	TGTGCCAGCAGACCTGGACAGGGGCCCTACGAGCAGTACTTC
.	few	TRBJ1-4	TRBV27	CASSPREGEKLFF	TGTGCCAGCAGTCCCAGGGAGGGCGAAAAACTGTTTTTT
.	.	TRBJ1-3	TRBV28	CASSLEVSGNTIYF	TGTGCCAGCAGTTTAGAGGTGTCTGGAAACACCATATATTTT
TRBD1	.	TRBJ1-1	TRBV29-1	CSSTPIFPGTRGMYTEAFF	TGCAGCTCAACCCCCATCTTCCCGGGAACCAGGGGGATGTACACTGAAGCTTTCTTT
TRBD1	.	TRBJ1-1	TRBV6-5	CASSYSAGGNTEAFF	TGTGCCAGCAGTTACTCGGCAGGGGGTAACACTGAAGCTTTCTTT
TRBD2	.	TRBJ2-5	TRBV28	CASSLLAEGTLQETQYF	TGTGCCAGCAGTCTACTAGCGGAGGGGACCCTACAAGAGACCCAGTACTTC
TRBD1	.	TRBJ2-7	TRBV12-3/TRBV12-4	CASRGQGRYEQYF	TGTGCCAGCAGGGGACAGGGGAGGTACGAGCAGTACTTC
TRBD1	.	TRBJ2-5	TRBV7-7	CASSPRTGAETQYF	TGTGCTAGCAGCCCCCGGACAGGGGCAGAGACCCAGTACTTC